A single sample is the source of the 3 T cell receptor beta chains below, sequenced in a study of lymphopenia after photon versus proton radiotherapy. Some clones are missing from TCRdb's copy, which holds only in-frame ones; the method was immunoSEQ multiplex PCR. The sample comprises roughly 18,000 clones, around 90% of which are singletons, and about 1.5% rests with the top ten. The material was peripheral blood, obtained from a patient treated with photon-based radiotherapy. These receptors came from a woman between 40 and 55 years old with cholangiocarcinoma.

The rearrangement uses TRBV7-9 and TRBJ1-2; a weak D match, TRBD1 (5 bases). Trimming removed 2 bases at V and 2 bases at J, with 18 bases between. The CDR3 is 17 residues long. Germline V gives CDR1 SEHNR, CDR2 FQNEAQ (reference sequence). The DNA of the CDR3 is TGTGCCAGCAGCTTATACCGGGGGGATGGTTCCAACTATGGCTACACCTTC. It encodes CASSLYRGDGSNYGYTF.

The J gene is TRBJ1-5, the V gene TRBV19, with a tentative D call TRBD1 (5 bases). V was clipped by 5 bases and J by 0 bases, with 11 bases between them. CDR1 is LNHDA, CDR2 SQIVND, per germline (reference sequence). This CDR3 comprises 15 residues. This CDR3 reads CASSFTGYSNQPQHF. The CDR3 DNA sequence: TGTGCCAGTAGTTTCACAGGTTATAGCAATCAGCCCCAGCATTTT.

The genes are TRBV6-1 and TRBJ2-7; 9 bases are shared with TRBD1. Per the germline V gene, CDR1 is MNHNS and CDR2 is SASEGT. Germline trimming cut 4 bases from V and 4 bases from J; bases unmatched to any gene: 2. There are 13 residues in the CDR3. The CDR3 is CASSVDRGYEQYF. In DNA, the CDR3 is TGTGCCAGCAGTGTGGACAGGGGATACGAGCAGTACTTC.